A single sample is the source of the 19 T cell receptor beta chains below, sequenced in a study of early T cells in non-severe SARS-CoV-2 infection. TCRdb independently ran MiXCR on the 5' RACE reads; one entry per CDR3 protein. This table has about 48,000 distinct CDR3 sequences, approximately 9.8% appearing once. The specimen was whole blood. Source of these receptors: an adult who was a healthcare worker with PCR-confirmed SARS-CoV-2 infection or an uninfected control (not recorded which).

The CDR3 region has the DNA TGTGCCAGCAGCTCACAGGTGAGTCGGGACACTGAAGCTTTCTTT. Amino acid sequence: CASSSQVSRDTEAFF. This sequence joins TRBV13 and TRBJ1-1; weak D call: TRBD1 (5 bases). Germline V gene lookup returns CDR1 PRHDT and CDR2 FYEKMQ (reference sequence). Trimming stripped 4 bases from V and 3 bases from J, with 15 bases between. CDR3 size: 15 residues.

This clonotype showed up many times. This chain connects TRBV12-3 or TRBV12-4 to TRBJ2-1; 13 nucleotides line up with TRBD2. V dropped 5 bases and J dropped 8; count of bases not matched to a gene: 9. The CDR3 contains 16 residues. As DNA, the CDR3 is TGTGCCAGCAGTCCACTGGGACTAGCGGGGCTGGATGAGCAGTTCTTC. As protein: CASSPLGLAGLDEQFF.

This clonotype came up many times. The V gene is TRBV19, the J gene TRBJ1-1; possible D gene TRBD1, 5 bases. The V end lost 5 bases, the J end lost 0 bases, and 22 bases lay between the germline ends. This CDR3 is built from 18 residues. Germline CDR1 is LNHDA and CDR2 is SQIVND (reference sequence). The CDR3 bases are TGTGCCAGTAGTCCCCCCCCGACAGACTTTTACATGAACACTGAAGCTTTCTTT. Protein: CASSPPPTDFYMNTEAFF.

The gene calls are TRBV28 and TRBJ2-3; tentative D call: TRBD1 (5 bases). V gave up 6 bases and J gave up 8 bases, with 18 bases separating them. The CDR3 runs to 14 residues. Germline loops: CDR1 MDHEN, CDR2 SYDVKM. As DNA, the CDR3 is TGTGCCAGCAGGATTGGCAGTAGGGGTGTTACGCAGTATTTT. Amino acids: CASRIGSRGVTQYF.

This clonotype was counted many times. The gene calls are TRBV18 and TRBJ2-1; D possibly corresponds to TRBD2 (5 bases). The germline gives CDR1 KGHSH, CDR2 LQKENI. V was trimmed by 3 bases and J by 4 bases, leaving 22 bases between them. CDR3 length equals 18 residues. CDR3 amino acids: CASSPPGSLTRDYNEQFF. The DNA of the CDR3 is TGTGCCAGCTCACCTCCGGGCTCACTCACTCGGGATTACAATGAGCAGTTCTTC.

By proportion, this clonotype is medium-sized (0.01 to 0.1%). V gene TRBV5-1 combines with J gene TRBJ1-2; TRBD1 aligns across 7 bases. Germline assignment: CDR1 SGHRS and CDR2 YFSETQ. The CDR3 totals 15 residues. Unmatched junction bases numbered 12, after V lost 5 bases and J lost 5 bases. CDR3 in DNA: TGCGCCAGCAGTCCGGACCCCGGGACAGCTTATGGCTACACCTTC. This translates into CASSPDPGTAYGYTF.

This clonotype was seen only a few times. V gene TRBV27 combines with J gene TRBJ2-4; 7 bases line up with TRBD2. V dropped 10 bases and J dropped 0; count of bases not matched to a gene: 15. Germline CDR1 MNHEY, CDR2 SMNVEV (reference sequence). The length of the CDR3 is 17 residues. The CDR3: CATAGGGRGLAKNIQYF. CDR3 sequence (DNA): TGTGCCACCGCTGGGGGAGGGCGAGGGTTAGCCAAAAACATTCAGTACTTC.

CDR3 loop: CASSPPTAGGLDTQYF. In nucleotides, the CDR3 is TGCGCCAGCAGCCCTCCCACGGCGGGAGGTCTGGATACGCAGTATTTT. V is TRBV5-1 and J is TRBJ2-3, with 8 bases lining up with TRBD2. Germline V gives CDR1 SGHRS, CDR2 YFSETQ. Trimming removed 4 bases from V and 6 bases from J; junction bases left unmatched: 13. The CDR3 extends over 16 amino acids.

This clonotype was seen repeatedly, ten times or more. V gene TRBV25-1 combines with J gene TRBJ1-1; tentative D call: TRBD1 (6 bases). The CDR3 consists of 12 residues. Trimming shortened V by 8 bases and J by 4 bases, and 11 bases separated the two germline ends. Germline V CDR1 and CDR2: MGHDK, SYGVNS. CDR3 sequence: CASGTGTTEAFF. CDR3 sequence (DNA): TGTGCCAGCGGAACAGGGACCACTGAAGCTTTCTTT.

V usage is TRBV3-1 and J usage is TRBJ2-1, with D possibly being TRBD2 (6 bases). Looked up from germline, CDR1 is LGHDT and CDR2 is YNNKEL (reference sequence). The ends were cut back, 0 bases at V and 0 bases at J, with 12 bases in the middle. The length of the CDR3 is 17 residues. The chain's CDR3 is CASSQDPSAFSYNEQFF. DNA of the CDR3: TGTGCCAGCAGCCAAGATCCTAGCGCGTTCTCCTACAATGAGCAGTTCTTC.

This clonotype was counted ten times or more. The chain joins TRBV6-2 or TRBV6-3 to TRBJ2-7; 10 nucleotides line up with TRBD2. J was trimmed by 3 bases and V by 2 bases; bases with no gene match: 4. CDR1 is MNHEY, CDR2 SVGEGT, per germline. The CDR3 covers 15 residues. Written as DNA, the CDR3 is TGTGCCAGCAGTTACGAGGCTAGCGGGAGCTACGAGCAGTACTTC. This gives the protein CASSYEASGSYEQYF.

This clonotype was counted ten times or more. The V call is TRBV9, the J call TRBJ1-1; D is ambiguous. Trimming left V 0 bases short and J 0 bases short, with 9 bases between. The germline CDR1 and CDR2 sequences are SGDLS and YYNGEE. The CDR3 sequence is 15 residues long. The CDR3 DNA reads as TGTGCCAGCAGCGTAGCTGGAGGTATGAACACTGAAGCTTTCTTT. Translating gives CASSVAGGMNTEAFF.

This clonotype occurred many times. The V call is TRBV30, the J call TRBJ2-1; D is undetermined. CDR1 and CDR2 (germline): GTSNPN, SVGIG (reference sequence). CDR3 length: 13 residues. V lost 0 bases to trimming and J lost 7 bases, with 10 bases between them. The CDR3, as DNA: TGTGCCTGGAGTGTGGGGTTGGGGAATGAGCAGTTCTTC. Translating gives CAWSVGLGNEQFF.

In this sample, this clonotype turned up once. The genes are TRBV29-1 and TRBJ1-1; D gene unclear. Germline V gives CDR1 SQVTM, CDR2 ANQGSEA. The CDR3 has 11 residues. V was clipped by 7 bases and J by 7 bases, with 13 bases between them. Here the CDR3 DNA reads TGCAGCGGGAAGGGATCTGGTGAAGCTTTCTTT. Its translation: CSGKGSGEAFF.

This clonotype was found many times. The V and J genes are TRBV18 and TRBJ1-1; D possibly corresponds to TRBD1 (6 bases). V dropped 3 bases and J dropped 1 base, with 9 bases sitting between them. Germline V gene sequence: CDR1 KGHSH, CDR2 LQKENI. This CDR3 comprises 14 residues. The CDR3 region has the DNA TGTGCCAGCTCACCCGGACAGCAGAACACTGAAGCTTTCTTT. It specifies CASSPGQQNTEAFF.

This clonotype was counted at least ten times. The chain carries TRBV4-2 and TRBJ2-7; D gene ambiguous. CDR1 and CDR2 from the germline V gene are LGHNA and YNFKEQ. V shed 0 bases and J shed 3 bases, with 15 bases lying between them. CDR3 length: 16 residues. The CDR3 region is CASSQDVSAGNYEQYF. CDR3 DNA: TGTGCCAGCAGCCAAGATGTTTCGGCCGGAAACTACGAGCAGTACTTC.

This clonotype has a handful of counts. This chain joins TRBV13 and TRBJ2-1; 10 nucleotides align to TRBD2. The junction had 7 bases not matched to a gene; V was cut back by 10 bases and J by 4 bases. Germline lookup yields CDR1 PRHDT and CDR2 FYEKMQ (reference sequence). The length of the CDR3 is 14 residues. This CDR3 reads CATTWTSGYNEQFF. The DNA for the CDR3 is TGTGCCACTACCTGGACTAGCGGATACAATGAGCAGTTCTTC.

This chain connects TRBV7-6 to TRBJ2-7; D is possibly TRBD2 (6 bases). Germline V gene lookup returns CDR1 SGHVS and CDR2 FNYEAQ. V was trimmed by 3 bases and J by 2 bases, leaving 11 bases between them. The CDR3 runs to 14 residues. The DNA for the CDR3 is TGTGCCAGCAGCTTCGGAGCGGGCCCCTACGAGCAGTACTTC. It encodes CASSFGAGPYEQYF.

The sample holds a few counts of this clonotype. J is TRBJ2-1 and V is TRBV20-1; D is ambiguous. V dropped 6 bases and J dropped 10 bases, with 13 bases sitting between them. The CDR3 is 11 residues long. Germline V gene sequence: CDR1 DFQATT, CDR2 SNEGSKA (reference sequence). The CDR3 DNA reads TGCAGTGCAACCCAGGACCAAGAGCAGTTCTTC. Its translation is CSATQDQEQFF.